These 8 T cell receptor beta chains were sequenced from one sample in a study of T cell changes during pregnancy in multiple sclerosis. Sequencing used immunoSEQ multiplex PCR; TCRdb keeps in-frame clones, though not all of them. Among 65,000 to 90,000 clones listed, approximately 92% were seen once. Sequenced here: peripheral blood, sampled before pregnancy. Source of these receptors: a female donor with multiple sclerosis, enrolled in a pregnancy study.

The CDR3 region is CASSIHGSFGETQYF. The CDR3 DNA reads as TGTGCCAGCAGCATTCACGGGAGTTTCGGAGAGACCCAGTACTTC. The chain uses TRBV7-3 and TRBJ2-5; D perhaps matches TRBD2 (6 bases). This CDR3 region has 15 residues. In germline, CDR1 is SGHTA, CDR2 FQGTGA. Trimming stripped 5 bases from V and 4 bases from J, with 17 bases between.

CDR3 DNA sequence: TGCGCCAGCAGCCAAGGGCTAGCGGGAGTTGTAAGGGAGCAGTACTTC. This codes for CASSQGLAGVVREQYF. The chain employs TRBV4-1 and TRBJ2-7; TRBD2 agrees at 10 bases. CDR3 length equals 16 residues. After removal of 1 base from V and 7 bases from J, the junction contained 10 bases not matched to a gene. In germline, CDR1 is MGHRA, CDR2 YSYEKL.

The gene calls are TRBV4-2 and TRBJ1-1, with D uncertain. Germline-derived CDR1 and CDR2 are LGHNA and YNFKEQ. This CDR3 is 14 amino acids long. V lost 4 bases to trimming and J lost 3 bases, with 12 bases between them. For the CDR3, the DNA is TGTGCCAGCAGCCGCAACGGTCTCTACACTGAAGCTTTCTTT. This sequence encodes CASSRNGLYTEAFF.

This clone was recorded once. This chain uses TRBV28 with TRBJ1-5; D may be TRBD1 (6 bases). The V gene lost 4 bases and the J gene lost 9 bases, with 19 bases spanning the gap. Germline V CDR1 and CDR2: MDHEN, SYDVKM. There are 15 residues in the CDR3. The chain's CDR3 is CASSSTGSMWRPQHF. The CDR3 DNA reads TGTGCCAGCAGTTCGACAGGAAGTATGTGGCGGCCCCAGCATTTT.

V usage is TRBV7-9 and J usage is TRBJ2-5, with D unresolved. The CDR3 sequence is 12 residues long. V was shortened by 0 bases and J by 5 bases, with 4 bases between the two germline ends. CDR1 and CDR2 from the germline V gene are SEHNR and FQNEAQ (reference sequence). The CDR3 region is CASSLARETQYF. DNA for the CDR3: TGTGCCAGCAGCTTAGCGCGCGAGACCCAGTACTTC.

This chain uses TRBV19 with TRBJ2-7; 7 bases match TRBD2. The ends lost 5 bases at V and 6 bases at J; junction bases unmatched: 16. The CDR3 spans 16 residues. Per the germline V gene, CDR1 is LNHDA and CDR2 is SQIVND (reference sequence). The CDR3 here is CASSPIRTSKSVEQYF. In DNA form, the CDR3 reads TGTGCCAGTAGTCCAATCCGGACTAGTAAATCCGTCGAGCAGTACTTC.

This chain connects TRBV7-2 to TRBJ2-6; unclear D gene. The CDR3 length is 15 residues. The germline gives CDR1 SGHTA, CDR2 FQGNSA. V lost 5 bases and J lost 0, with 8 bases in between. The CDR3 sequence: CASSKQRSGANVLTF. Written as DNA, the CDR3 is TGTGCCAGCAGCAAACAACGCTCTGGGGCCAACGTCCTGACTTTC.

The genes are TRBV27 and TRBJ2-7, with 7 positions matching TRBD1. The germline V gene has CDR1 MNHEY and CDR2 SMNVEV (reference sequence). The ends lost 2 bases at V and 2 bases at J; junction bases unmatched: 12. The CDR3 spans 17 residues. This CDR3 reads CASSLRGRATGTYEQYF. For the CDR3, the DNA is TGTGCCAGCAGTTTAAGAGGTCGGGCGACAGGGACCTACGAGCAGTACTTC.